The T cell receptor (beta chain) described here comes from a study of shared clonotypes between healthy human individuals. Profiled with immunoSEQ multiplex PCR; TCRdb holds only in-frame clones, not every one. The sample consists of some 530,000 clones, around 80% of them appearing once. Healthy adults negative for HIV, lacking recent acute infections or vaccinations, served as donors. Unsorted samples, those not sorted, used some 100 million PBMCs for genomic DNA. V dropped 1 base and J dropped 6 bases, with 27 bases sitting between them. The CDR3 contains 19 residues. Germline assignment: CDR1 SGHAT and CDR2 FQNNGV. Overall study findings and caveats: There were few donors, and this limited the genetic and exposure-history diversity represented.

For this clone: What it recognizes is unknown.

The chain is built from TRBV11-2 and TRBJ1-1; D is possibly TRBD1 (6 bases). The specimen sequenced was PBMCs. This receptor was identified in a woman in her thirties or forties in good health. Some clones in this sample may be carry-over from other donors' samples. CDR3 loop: CASSLGTNPLGGRGAEAFF. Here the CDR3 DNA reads TGTGCCAGCAGCTTAGGGACCAATCCCCTTGGGGGGCGCGGGGCTGAAGCTTTCTTT.